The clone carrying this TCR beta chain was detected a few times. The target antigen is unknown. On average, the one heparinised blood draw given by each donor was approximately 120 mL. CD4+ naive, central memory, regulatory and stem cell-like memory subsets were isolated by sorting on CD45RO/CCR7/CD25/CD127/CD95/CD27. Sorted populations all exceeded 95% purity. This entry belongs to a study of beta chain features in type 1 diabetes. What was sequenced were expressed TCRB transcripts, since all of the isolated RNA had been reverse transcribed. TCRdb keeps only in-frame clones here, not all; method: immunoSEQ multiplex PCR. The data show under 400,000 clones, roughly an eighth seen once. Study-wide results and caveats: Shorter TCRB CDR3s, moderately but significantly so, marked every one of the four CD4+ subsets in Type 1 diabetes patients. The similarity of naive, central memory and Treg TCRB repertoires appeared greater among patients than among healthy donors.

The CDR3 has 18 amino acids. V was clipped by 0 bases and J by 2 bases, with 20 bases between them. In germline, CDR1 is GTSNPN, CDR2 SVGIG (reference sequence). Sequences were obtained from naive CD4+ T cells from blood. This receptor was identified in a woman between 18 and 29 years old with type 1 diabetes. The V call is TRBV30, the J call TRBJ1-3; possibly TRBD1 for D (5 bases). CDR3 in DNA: TGTGCCTGGAGTGTAGGCGGCTGGGAGGGGAGCCCTGGAAACACCATATATTTT. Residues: CAWSVGGWEGSPGNTIYF.